This passage covers 3 T cell receptor beta chains from one sample sequenced in a study of control samples from healthy donors and cancer patients. Clones were read by immunoSEQ multiplex PCR, and TCRdb kept only the in-frame ones, dropping some. Among about 180,000 clones listed, roughly 90% were seen once. What was sequenced was blood. The receptors here all came from a woman in her forties or fifties in good health.

This clone was detected once. The chain couples TRBV18 to TRBJ2-7, with 7 bases matching TRBD1. Losses at the gene ends were 0 bases for V and 2 bases for J; bases not matched to a gene: 4. This CDR3 is 15 amino acids long. Germline V lookup: CDR1 KGHSH, CDR2 LQKENI. The CDR3 protein is CASSPPGQPTYEQYF. The CDR3 DNA is TGTGCCAGCTCACCACCGGGACAGCCAACCTACGAGCAGTACTTC.

J is TRBJ2-1 and V is TRBV7-2; the D is unclear. Deletions cut 5 bases from V and 10 bases from J, with 9 bases between. The CDR3 runs 11 residues. From germline, CDR1 is SGHTA and CDR2 FQGNSA. The CDR3, as DNA: TGTGCCAGCAGCCTACGGACCGAGCAGTTCTTC. This codes for CASSLRTEQFF.

The CDR3, as DNA: TGTGCCAGCAGTCCCACGGGGGCCACCTATTCACCCCTCCACTTT. Translating gives CASSPTGATYSPLHF. The chain recombines TRBV28 with TRBJ1-6, with D perhaps TRBD1 (6 bases). The CDR3 covers 15 residues. From germline, CDR1 is MDHEN and CDR2 SYDVKM. V was shortened by 5 bases and J by 8 bases, with 16 bases between the two germline ends.